This TCR beta chain is drawn from a study of Tregs in tolerant kidney transplant recipients. CDR1 and CDR2 from the germline V gene are SGHVS and FNYEAQ. V shed 4 bases and J shed 6 bases, with 15 bases lying between them. CDR3 length: 14 amino acids. Sequenced by immunoSEQ multiplex PCR; TCRdb stores in-frame clones only, minus some. Found here are under 50,000 clones, around 90% of them singletons; the top ten hold 0.55% to 0.85%. This chain connects TRBV7-6 to TRBJ1-2, with TRBD1 as a possible D gene (5 bases). The specimen was Tregs from blood. This TCR came from a human donor in good health. CDR3 in amino acids: CASSSRPGGNGYTF. The CDR3, as DNA: TGTGCCAGCAGCTCCCGCCCCGGGGGGAATGGCTACACCTTC.